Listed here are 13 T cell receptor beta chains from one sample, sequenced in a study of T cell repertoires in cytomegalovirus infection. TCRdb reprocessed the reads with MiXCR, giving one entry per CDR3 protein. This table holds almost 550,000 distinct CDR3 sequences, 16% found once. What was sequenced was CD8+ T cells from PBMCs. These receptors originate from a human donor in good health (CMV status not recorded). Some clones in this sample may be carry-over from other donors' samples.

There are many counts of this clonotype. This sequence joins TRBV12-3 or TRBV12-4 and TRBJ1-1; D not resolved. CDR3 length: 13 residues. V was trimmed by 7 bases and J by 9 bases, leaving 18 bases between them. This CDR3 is CASTLLNEPQAFF. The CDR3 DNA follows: TGTGCCAGCACCCTATTGAATGAGCCACAAGCTTTCTTT.

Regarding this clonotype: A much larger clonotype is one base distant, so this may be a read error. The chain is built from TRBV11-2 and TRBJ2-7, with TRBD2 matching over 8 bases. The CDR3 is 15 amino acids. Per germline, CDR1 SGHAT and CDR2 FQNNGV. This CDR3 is CVSSPQPGGPYEQYF. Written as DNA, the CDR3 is TGTGTCAGCAGCCCGCAACCGGGGGGGCCTTACGAGCAGTACTTC.

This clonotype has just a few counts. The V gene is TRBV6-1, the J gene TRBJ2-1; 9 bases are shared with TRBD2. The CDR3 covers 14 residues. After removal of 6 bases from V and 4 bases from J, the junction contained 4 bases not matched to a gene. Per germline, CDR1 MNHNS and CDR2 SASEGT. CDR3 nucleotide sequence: TGTGCCAGCAGGGGACTAGCCGGATACAATGAGCAGTTCTTC. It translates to CASRGLAGYNEQFF.

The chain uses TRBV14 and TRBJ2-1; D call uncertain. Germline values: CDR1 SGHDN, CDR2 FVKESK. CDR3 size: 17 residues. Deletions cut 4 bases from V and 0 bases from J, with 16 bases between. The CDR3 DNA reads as TGTGCCAGCAGCCCTTACGGCGCGTCAAGCTCCTACAATGAGCAGTTCTTC. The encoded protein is CASSPYGASSSYNEQFF.

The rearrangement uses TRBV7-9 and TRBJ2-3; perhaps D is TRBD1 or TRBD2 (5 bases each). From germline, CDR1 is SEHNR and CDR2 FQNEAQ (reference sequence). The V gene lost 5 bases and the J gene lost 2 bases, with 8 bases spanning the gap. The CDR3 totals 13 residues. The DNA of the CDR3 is TGTGCCAGCAGCCGGGGCTACACAGATACGCAGTATTTT. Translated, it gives CASSRGYTDTQYF.

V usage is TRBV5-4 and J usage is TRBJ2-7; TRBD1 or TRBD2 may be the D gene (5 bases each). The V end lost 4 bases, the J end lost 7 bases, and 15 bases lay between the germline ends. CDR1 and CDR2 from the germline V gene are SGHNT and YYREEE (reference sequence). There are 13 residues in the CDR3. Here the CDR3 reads CASSPGTPVEQYF. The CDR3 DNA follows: TGTGCCAGCAGCCCCGGGACCCCTGTTGAGCAGTACTTC.

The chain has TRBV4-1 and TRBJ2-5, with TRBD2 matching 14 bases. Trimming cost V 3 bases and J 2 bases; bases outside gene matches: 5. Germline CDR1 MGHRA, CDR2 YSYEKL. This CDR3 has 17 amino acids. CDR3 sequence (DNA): TGCGCCAGCAGCCAGGGGACTAGCGGGAGTGGACAAGAGACCCAGTACTTC. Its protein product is CASSQGTSGSGQETQYF.

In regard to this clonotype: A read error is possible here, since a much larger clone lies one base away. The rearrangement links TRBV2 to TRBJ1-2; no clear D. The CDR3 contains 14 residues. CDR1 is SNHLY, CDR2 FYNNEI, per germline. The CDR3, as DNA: TGTACCAGCAGTGATACCCGAAAGCGAGATGGCTACACCTTC. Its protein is CTSSDTRKRDGYTF.

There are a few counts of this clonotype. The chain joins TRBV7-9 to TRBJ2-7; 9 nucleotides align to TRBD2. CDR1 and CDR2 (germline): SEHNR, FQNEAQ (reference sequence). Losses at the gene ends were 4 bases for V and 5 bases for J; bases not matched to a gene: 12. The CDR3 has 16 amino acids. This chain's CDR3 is CASSSPVSGSRHEQYF. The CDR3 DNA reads TGTGCCAGCAGCTCCCCAGTTAGCGGGAGTAGACACGAGCAGTACTTC.

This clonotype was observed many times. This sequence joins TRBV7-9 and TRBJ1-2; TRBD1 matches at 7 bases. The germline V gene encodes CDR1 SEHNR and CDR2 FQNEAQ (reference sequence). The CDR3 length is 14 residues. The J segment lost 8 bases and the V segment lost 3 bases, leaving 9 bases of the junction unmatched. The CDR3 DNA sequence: TGTGCCAGCAGCTTTAGACAGGGACGTTTGGGCTACACCTTC. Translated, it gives CASSFRQGRLGYTF.

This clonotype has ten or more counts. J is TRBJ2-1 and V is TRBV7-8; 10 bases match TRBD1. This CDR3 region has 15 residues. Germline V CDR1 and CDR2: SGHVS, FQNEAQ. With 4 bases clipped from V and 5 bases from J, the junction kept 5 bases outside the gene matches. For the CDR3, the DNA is TGTGCCAGCAGCTCCGGACAGGGGGTCCACAATGAGCAGTTCTTC. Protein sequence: CASSSGQGVHNEQFF.

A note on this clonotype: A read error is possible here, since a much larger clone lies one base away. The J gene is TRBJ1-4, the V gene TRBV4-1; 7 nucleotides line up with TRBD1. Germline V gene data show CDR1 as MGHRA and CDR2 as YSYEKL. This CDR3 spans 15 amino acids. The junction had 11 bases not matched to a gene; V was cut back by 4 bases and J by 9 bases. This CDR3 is CASSPGTALNKKLFF. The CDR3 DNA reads TGCGCCAGCAGCCCAGGGACAGCTCTAAATAAAAAACTGTTTTTT.

This CDR3 is CASSLGDRGSGEQYF. The CDR3 DNA sequence: TGTGCCAGCAGCTTGGGGGACAGGGGAAGTGGCGAGCAGTACTTC. V usage is TRBV5-4 and J usage is TRBJ2-7; 10 positions match TRBD1. The germline CDR1 and CDR2 sequences are SGHNT and YYREEE (reference sequence). The CDR3 extends over 15 amino acids. V was pared by 0 bases and J by 6 bases, with 6 bases of the junction left unmatched.